Listed here are 25 T cell receptor beta chains from one sample, sequenced in a study of CD8 T cells in ankylosing spondylitis. TCRdb ran MiXCR on the 5' RACE reads and lists one entry per CDR3 protein. The sample lists 150,000 to 200,000 distinct CDR3 sequences; around 16% were seen once. Sequencing used blood, either unsorted or a sorted T cell fraction (not recorded which). The origin of the receptors is a male donor with ankylosing spondylitis or in good health (not recorded which).

A few counts support this clonotype. The V and J genes are TRBV18 and TRBJ1-4; the D is unclear. The V end lost 3 bases, the J end lost 8 bases, and 13 bases lay between the germline ends. CDR3 length equals 14 residues. Looked up from germline, CDR1 is KGHSH and CDR2 is LQKENI. The CDR3 DNA reads TGTGCCAGCTCACCCACCTCGGTGCGCGAAAAACTGTTTTTT. The encoded protein is CASSPTSVREKLFF.

This chain uses TRBV28 with TRBJ2-3; TRBD2 is a possible D gene (6 bases). In germline, CDR1 is MDHEN, CDR2 SYDVKM. The CDR3 has 15 amino acids. V lost 6 bases and J lost 1, with 14 bases in between. The chain's CDR3 is CASRLGGAGTDTQYF. CDR3 coding DNA: TGTGCCAGCAGACTGGGGGGAGCGGGCACAGATACGCAGTATTTT.

The CDR3 region is CASTSLGGDSNQPQHF. The CDR3, as DNA: TGTGCCAGCACTTCCCTTGGGGGAGATAGCAATCAGCCCCAGCATTTT. The V gene is TRBV27, the J gene TRBJ1-5; possibly TRBD1 for D (5 bases). The V gene lost 7 bases and the J gene lost 0 bases, with 16 bases spanning the gap. The germline CDR1 and CDR2 sequences are MNHEY and SMNVEV (reference sequence). The CDR3 spans 16 residues.

This clonotype has a count of ten or more. CDR3 nucleotide sequence: TGTGCCAGCTCCCCGACGGCGGGAGGGCTTTACAATGAGCAGTTCTTC. This codes for CASSPTAGGLYNEQFF. The V call is TRBV7-7, the J call TRBJ2-1; 9 nucleotides agree with TRBD2. V was pared by 8 bases and J by 4 bases, with 12 bases of the junction left unmatched. The CDR3 contains 16 residues. CDR1 is SSHAT and CDR2 is FNYEAQ in the germline V gene (reference sequence).

This clonotype occurred many times. The chain has TRBV3-1 and TRBJ2-4, with unresolved D. The CDR3 spans 12 residues. V was shortened by 8 bases and J by 8 bases, with 13 bases between the two germline ends. CDR1 is LGHDT and CDR2 is YNNKEL in the germline V gene (reference sequence). CDR3 sequence reads: CASGWAADIQYF. Here the CDR3 DNA reads TGTGCCAGCGGTTGGGCGGCGGACATTCAGTACTTC.

The rearrangement joins TRBV7-2 to TRBJ2-1; D might be TRBD1 or TRBD2, each matching 5 bases. In germline, CDR1 is SGHTA, CDR2 FQGNSA. The V gene lost 6 bases and the J gene lost 7 bases, with 16 bases spanning the gap. The CDR3 totals 14 residues. The chain's CDR3 is CASRTGAYRNEQFF. CDR3 DNA sequence: TGTGCCAGCAGAACCGGGGCGTATCGGAATGAGCAGTTCTTC.

In this sample, this clonotype turned up a few times. The rearrangement uses TRBV28 and TRBJ2-6; 9 positions agree with TRBD1. Trimming took 5 bases from V and 0 from J; bases not matched to a gene: 11. CDR1 MDHEN and CDR2 SYDVKM come from the germline V gene. This CDR3 is 19 amino acids long. The CDR3 DNA reads TGTGCCAGCAGTATCCCAGGGACAGGGTCTCACTCTGGGGCCAACGTCCTGACTTTC. Translation gives CASSIPGTGSHSGANVLTF.

This clonotype was seen a few times. The chain has TRBV20-1 and TRBJ2-1; TRBD2 is a possible D gene (5 bases). This CDR3 comprises 14 residues. Deletions cut 1 base from V and 3 bases from J, with 10 bases between. Germline V gene sequence: CDR1 DFQATT, CDR2 SNEGSKA (reference sequence). The CDR3 is CSARALAVYNEQFF. In DNA form, the CDR3 reads TGCAGTGCTAGAGCCCTAGCAGTCTACAATGAGCAGTTCTTC.

This clonotype has more than one count but fewer than ten. The J gene is TRBJ2-2, the V gene TRBV7-9, with 8 positions matching TRBD2. The V segment lost 1 base and the J segment 4 bases; nucleotides outside the gene matches: 8. The CDR3 has 17 amino acids. CDR1 is SEHNR, CDR2 FQNEAQ, per germline (reference sequence). CDR3 residues: CASSLDGLASFTGELFF. CDR3 DNA sequence: TGTGCCAGCAGCTTAGATGGACTAGCTTCTTTCACCGGGGAGCTGTTTTTT.

This clonotype came up many times. The chain links TRBV5-1 to TRBJ1-1; D is unresolved. Looked up from germline, CDR1 is SGHRS and CDR2 is YFSETQ. V was shortened by 4 bases and J by 1 base, with 11 bases between the two germline ends. The CDR3 loop spans 14 amino acids. The CDR3 sequence is CASSPPIANTEAFF. The CDR3 DNA sequence: TGCGCCAGCAGCCCCCCAATCGCGAACACTGAAGCTTTCTTT.

This clonotype was counted ten times or more. The chain couples TRBV6-2 or TRBV6-3 to TRBJ2-2; D remains unclear. This CDR3 region has 13 residues. Germline V lookup: CDR1 MNHEY, CDR2 SVGEGT. V was trimmed by 1 base and J by 6 bases, leaving 6 bases between them. The CDR3 DNA follows: TGTGCCAGCAGTTACTATAGCCCCGGGGAGCTGTTTTTT. Translation: CASSYYSPGELFF.

This clonotype was seen ten or more times. The chain joins TRBV29-1 to TRBJ1-5; D is perhaps TRBD1 (6 bases). The germline V and J ends were trimmed by 7 bases and 2 bases, with 15 bases remaining between them. Germline lookup yields CDR1 SQVTM and CDR2 ANQGSEA. CDR3 length equals 14 residues. The CDR3 sequence is CSATQGGRNQPQHF. The CDR3 nucleotides are TGCAGCGCTACACAGGGTGGCCGCAATCAGCCCCAGCATTTT.

This clonotype was seen a handful of times. The chain carries TRBV5-1 and TRBJ2-1; 9 positions agree with TRBD2. With V trimmed by 0 bases and J by 6 bases, 7 bases remained unmatched. Germline CDR1 SGHRS, CDR2 YFSETQ. The CDR3 consists of 16 residues. DNA of the CDR3: TGCGCCAGCAGCTTGGCACTAGCGGGCCCTACCAATGAGCAGTTCTTC. As protein: CASSLALAGPTNEQFF.

This clonotype was observed many times. The rearrangement links TRBV28 to TRBJ1-1; tentative D call: TRBD1 (6 bases). The germline gives CDR1 MDHEN, CDR2 SYDVKM. This CDR3 has 15 amino acids. The germline V and J ends were trimmed by 10 bases and 1 base, with 19 bases remaining between them. CDR3 sequence (DNA): TGTGCCATCACCGCTCCCGGACAGAAGAACACTGAAGCTTTCTTT. Translated: CAITAPGQKNTEAFF.

This CDR3 is CASSQPGGRDDTGELFF. CDR3 DNA: TGTGCCAGCAGTCAACCTGGAGGGAGGGACGACACCGGGGAGCTGTTTTTT. The gene calls are TRBV6-1 and TRBJ2-2; 7 bases agree with TRBD2. The V gene's germline CDR1 is MNHNS and CDR2 SASEGT. V lost 5 bases and J lost 3; bases outside the gene matches: 12. The CDR3 is made up of 17 amino acids.

The sample holds many counts of this clonotype. The CDR3 is CASSLARRFKWEQYF. The CDR3 nucleotides read TGTGCCAGCAGCCTGGCGCGAAGGTTCAAGTGGGAGCAGTACTTC. V is TRBV12-3 or TRBV12-4 and J is TRBJ2-7; D remains unclear. V was cut by 6 bases and J by 7 bases, with 22 bases left in between. The CDR3 covers 15 residues.

The chain is built from TRBV20-1 and TRBJ2-7; the match to TRBD2 covers 7 bases. V lost 0 bases to trimming and J lost 5 bases; unmatched junction nucleotides: 7. Looked up from germline, CDR1 is DFQATT and CDR2 is SNEGSKA (reference sequence). The CDR3 sequence is 14 residues long. For the CDR3, the DNA is TGCAGTGCTAGAGATCTTCTAGCGGTCCACGAGCAGTACTTC. Its translation is CSARDLLAVHEQYF.

The chain uses TRBV6-6 and TRBJ1-1; D might be TRBD1 (5 bases). This CDR3 contains 14 residues. In germline, CDR1 is MNHNY, CDR2 SVGAGI (reference sequence). V shed 2 bases and J shed 5 bases, with 12 bases lying between them. This CDR3 is CASSYGGARTEAFF. The DNA of the CDR3 is TGTGCCAGCAGTTACGGAGGGGCACGGACTGAAGCTTTCTTT.

This clonotype was seen a few times. This CDR3 reads CASSPSPSSYEQYF. In DNA form, the CDR3 reads TGTGCCAGCTCACCAAGCCCCAGCTCCTACGAGCAGTACTTC. The rearrangement joins TRBV18 to TRBJ2-7; D is unresolved. Per the germline V gene, CDR1 is KGHSH and CDR2 is LQKENI. The CDR3 has 14 amino acids. V dropped 2 bases and J dropped 0 bases, with 8 bases sitting between them.

A remark on this clonotype: A much larger clone differs from this one at a single base, so this may be a read error. The chain links TRBV5-1 to TRBJ1-1; TRBD1 agrees at 9 bases. Germline V gene sequence: CDR1 SGHRS, CDR2 YFSETQ. The CDR3 extends over 18 amino acids. CDR3 loop: CASSFSGTGMGANTAAFF. CDR3 nucleotide sequence: TGCGCCAGCAGCTTCTCTGGGACAGGGATGGGGGCTAACACTGCAGCTTTCTTT.

The chain combines TRBV20-1 with TRBJ2-1; 7 bases map to TRBD2. Germline V gene data show CDR1 as DFQATT and CDR2 as SNEGSKA (reference sequence). This CDR3 comprises 15 residues. With 5 bases clipped from V and 10 bases from J, the junction kept 17 bases outside the gene matches. CDR3 in DNA: TGCAGTGCTTCCCCCGCGGGAGACCCCTTGGGAGAGCAGTTCTTC. Amino acids: CSASPAGDPLGEQFF.

V is TRBV29-1 and J is TRBJ2-7, with TRBD2 identical over 10 bases. Germline CDR1 is SQVTM and CDR2 is ANQGSEA. The CDR3 totals 15 residues. Trimming removed 5 bases from V and 4 bases from J; junction bases left unmatched: 11. CDR3 in DNA: TGCAGCGTTCCAGCCCTAGCGGGAGTTCAGTACGAGCAGTACTTC. This translates into CSVPALAGVQYEQYF.

J is TRBJ1-6 and V is TRBV12-3 or TRBV12-4; D gene uncertain. V gave up 8 bases and J gave up 7 bases, with 15 bases separating them. This CDR3 is built from 14 residues. The CDR3 DNA reads as TGTGCCAGCGGCAAACAAAGTGAGAATTCACCCCTCCACTTT. It encodes CASGKQSENSPLHF.

This clonotype was found many times. The chain carries TRBV12-3 or TRBV12-4 and TRBJ2-1; unclear D gene. Trimming shortened V by 10 bases and J by 9 bases, and 19 bases separated the two germline ends. This CDR3 is 13 amino acids long. Here the CDR3 DNA reads TGTGCCACTTCCTTATCGGAGAACAGTGAGCAGTTCTTC. Protein product: CATSLSENSEQFF.

The chain couples TRBV12-3 or TRBV12-4 to TRBJ2-1, with D tentatively TRBD2 (6 bases). The germline V and J ends were trimmed by 7 bases and 9 bases, with 16 bases remaining between them. The CDR3 length is 13 residues. The CDR3 here is CASTQPGTPEQFF. CDR3 DNA sequence: TGTGCCAGCACTCAACCCGGGACTCCTGAGCAGTTCTTC.